These 30 T cell receptor beta chains were all obtained from the same sample, sequenced in a study of T cells in Graves' hyperthyroidism and ophthalmopathy. TCR beta CDR3 region amplification was performed from RNA transcripts. First-round RT-PCR targeting the TCR CDR3 was performed with the HTBI primer set. One entry per CDR3 protein results from TCRdb running MiXCR on the multiplex PCR reads. This sample has around 340,000 distinct CDR3 sequences, with less than 20% found just once. What was sequenced was blood. All receptors derive from a woman between 35 and 50 years old with Graves' ophthalmopathy.

The sample holds a few counts of this clonotype. This may come from a read error, since a much larger clone is one base off. The chain combines TRBV19 with TRBJ1-3; D gene ambiguous. CDR1 LNHDA and CDR2 SQIVND come from the germline V gene (reference sequence). This CDR3 is built from 14 residues. In DNA, the CDR3 is TGTGCCAGTAATCAAAACGCGGCTGGATACACCATATATTTT. It yields the protein CASNQNAAGYTIYF.

There are many counts of this clonotype. The CDR3 loop reads CASILSSGNTIYF. The CDR3 DNA is TGTGCCAGCATTCTCAGCTCTGGAAACACCATATATTTT. This chain links TRBV12-3 or TRBV12-4 with TRBJ1-3, with D hard to call. V lost 7 bases and J 0 bases, leaving 7 bases between the germline ends. CDR3 length: 13 residues.

Many counts were recorded for this clonotype. The chain uses TRBV9 and TRBJ2-5, with a possible D match to TRBD2 (5 bases). Trimming cost V 1 base and J 5 bases, with 12 bases left between them. CDR3 length: 14 residues. CDR1 is SGDLS, CDR2 YYNGEE, per germline. The CDR3 loop reads CASSVTPKRETQYF. The CDR3 nucleotides read TGTGCCAGCAGCGTAACCCCGAAGCGGGAGACCCAGTACTTC.

There are many counts of this clonotype. The chain links TRBV24-1 to TRBJ2-5; D ambiguous. Looked up from germline, CDR1 is KGHDR and CDR2 is SFDVKD. V lost 10 bases and J 4 bases, leaving 18 bases between the germline ends. This CDR3 spans 14 amino acids. This CDR3 reads CATRGAGAPETQYF. Written as DNA, the CDR3 is TGTGCCACGCGCGGAGCTGGAGCCCCAGAGACCCAGTACTTC.

Ten or more counts support this clonotype. Given a much more abundant clone one base away, this may be a read error. Here the CDR3 reads CASSETGAHTEAFF. The CDR3 nucleotides are TGTGCCAGCAGTGAAACAGGGGCCCACACTGAAGCTTTCTTT. This chain uses TRBV6-1 with TRBJ1-1; 7 nucleotides match TRBD1. Germline CDR1 reads MNHNS; CDR2 reads SASEGT. The J segment lost 3 bases and the V segment lost 2 bases, leaving 3 bases of the junction unmatched. The CDR3 sequence is 14 residues long.

About this clonotype: This may arise from a read error, as a much more abundant clone is one base away. The rearrangement links TRBV14 to TRBJ1-2; D gene uncertain. The CDR3 spans 16 residues. The V and J ends lost 4 bases and 0 bases respectively, with 15 bases between them. Germline CDR1 is SGHDN and CDR2 is FVKESK. In DNA form, the CDR3 reads TGTGCCAGCAGCCCGTACGGGGTCACCACTAACTATGGCTACACCTTC. Translation: CASSPYGVTTNYGYTF.

This clonotype was observed a few times. The chain links TRBV6-5 to TRBJ1-1, with a tentative D call TRBD1 (5 bases). Per germline, CDR1 MNHEY and CDR2 SVGAGI. The CDR3 consists of 16 residues. V gave up 4 bases and J gave up 2 bases, with 17 bases separating them. CDR3 protein: CASSWGPLGSNTEAFF. CDR3 DNA: TGTGCCAGCAGTTGGGGCCCTTTGGGGTCCAACACTGAAGCTTTCTTT.

Ten or more counts support this clonotype. The CDR3 is CASSQRREQETQYF. The DNA of the CDR3 is TGTGCCAGCAGCCAGAGACGGGAACAAGAGACCCAGTACTTC. This chain links TRBV3-1 with TRBJ2-5; D may be TRBD2 (5 bases). Germline V gene data show CDR1 as LGHDT and CDR2 as YNNKEL (reference sequence). V was pared by 3 bases and J by 2 bases, with 10 bases between. The CDR3 sequence is 14 residues long.

This clonotype was recorded at least ten times. The rearrangement joins TRBV20-1 to TRBJ2-2; maybe TRBD2 (6 bases). The CDR3 contains 17 residues. Germline lookup yields CDR1 DFQATT and CDR2 SNEGSKA (reference sequence). The V gene lost 3 bases and the J gene lost 4 bases, with 21 bases spanning the gap. The DNA for the CDR3 is TGCAGTGCTAGGAAGACTAGTAGGGGTGCGGGCACCGGGGAGCTGTTTTTT. This codes for CSARKTSRGAGTGELFF.

There are many counts of this clonotype. The gene calls are TRBV7-2 and TRBJ1-1, with a weak D call TRBD1 (5 bases). This CDR3 is 15 amino acids long. Germline values: CDR1 SGHTA, CDR2 FQGNSA. Trimming stripped 2 bases from V and 5 bases from J, with 15 bases between. The CDR3 DNA sequence: TGTGCCAGCAGCTTAAACCCCGGGGCGCGGACTGAAGCTTTCTTT. Protein sequence: CASSLNPGARTEAFF.

This clonotype was observed at least ten times. This chain's CDR3 is CSARDHRSGRGETQYF. DNA for the CDR3: TGCAGTGCTAGAGATCACCGTAGCGGGAGAGGAGAGACCCAGTACTTC. The rearrangement uses TRBV20-1 and TRBJ2-5; 9 bases align to TRBD2. Germline trimming cut 0 bases from V and 4 bases from J; bases unmatched to any gene: 9. Germline values: CDR1 DFQATT, CDR2 SNEGSKA (reference sequence). The length of the CDR3 is 16 residues.

The sample holds a few counts of this clonotype. The gene calls are TRBV12-3 or TRBV12-4 and TRBJ1-2, with 10 bases that match TRBD1. CDR3 length: 15 residues. The V gene end was trimmed by 5 bases and the J gene end by 4 bases; junction bases not matched to a gene: 7. CDR3 DNA: TGTGCCAGCAGTAGGGACAGGGGATCTCTCTATGGCTACACCTTC. Residues: CASSRDRGSLYGYTF.

Comment on this clonotype: Given a much more abundant clone one base away, this may be a read error. This chain uses TRBV28 with TRBJ1-1; D gene uncertain. Deletions cut 6 bases from V and 6 bases from J, with 14 bases between. The CDR3 spans 13 residues. Germline lookup yields CDR1 MDHEN and CDR2 SYDVKM. The CDR3, as DNA: TGTGCCAGCAGAGCCCTCTCCGCGGCTGAAGCTTTCTTT. Translated, it gives CASRALSAAEAFF.

This clonotype was detected many times. The V call is TRBV12-3 or TRBV12-4, the J call TRBJ1-1, with unresolved D. This CDR3 comprises 13 residues. V was clipped by 6 bases and J by 0 bases, with 8 bases between them. The CDR3: CASSWALNTEAFF. The DNA of the CDR3 is TGTGCCAGCAGCTGGGCGTTGAACACTGAAGCTTTCTTT.

This clonotype was seen at least ten times. The V and J genes are TRBV20-1 and TRBJ2-7; tentatively, D is TRBD1 (6 bases). V dropped 3 bases and J dropped 3 bases, with 12 bases sitting between them. CDR3 length equals 13 residues. Germline V gene sequence: CDR1 DFQATT, CDR2 SNEGSKA (reference sequence). CDR3 DNA: TGCAGTGCTAGGTCCTACAGGGTCTACGAGCAGTACTTC. It translates to CSARSYRVYEQYF.

This clonotype came up a few times. The V call is TRBV28, the J call TRBJ2-5; the match to TRBD2 covers 11 bases. This CDR3 region has 17 residues. Germline CDR1 is MDHEN and CDR2 is SYDVKM. J was trimmed by 7 bases and V by 2 bases; bases with no gene match: 12. CDR3 protein: CASSLATSGSAGVTQYF. The CDR3 nucleotides are TGTGCCAGCAGTTTAGCAACTAGCGGGAGTGCCGGGGTGACCCAGTACTTC.

This clonotype was observed at least ten times. The chain carries TRBV6-2 or TRBV6-3 and TRBJ2-7; the match to TRBD2 covers 11 bases. J lost 0 bases, V lost 2 bases, and 6 bases had no gene match. This CDR3 contains 17 residues. CDR1 and CDR2 from the germline V gene are MNHEY and SVGEGT. Here the CDR3 DNA reads TGTGCCAGCAGTTACACCCTAGCGGGAGGCAGCTCCTACGAGCAGTACTTC. This translates into CASSYTLAGGSSYEQYF.

This clonotype was observed a handful of times. The chain couples TRBV25-1 to TRBJ2-7; no firm D call. This CDR3 is 13 amino acids long. Germline values: CDR1 MGHDK, CDR2 SYGVNS. Trimming removed 4 bases from V and 2 bases from J, with 9 bases in between. CDR3 sequence (DNA): TGTGCCAGCAGTGTTTCGGGTACCTACGAGCAGTACTTC. It is translated as CASSVSGTYEQYF.

The chain carries TRBV7-8 and TRBJ2-7; TRBD2 matches at 9 bases. From germline, CDR1 is SGHVS and CDR2 FQNEAQ. The CDR3 is 14 residues long. The J segment lost 2 bases and the V segment lost 5 bases, leaving 4 bases of the junction unmatched. The CDR3 spells CASSAIAGAYEQYF. The DNA for the CDR3 is TGTGCCAGCAGCGCCATAGCGGGAGCCTACGAGCAGTACTTC.

This clonotype was detected ten times or more. The rearrangement uses TRBV6-1 and TRBJ1-2; D is uncertain. The CDR3 covers 11 residues. V was trimmed by 8 bases and J by 9 bases, leaving 13 bases between them. The germline CDR1 and CDR2 sequences are MNHNS and SASEGT. In nucleotides, the CDR3 is TGTGCCAGCCGGTCGGGAGGGAGCTACACCTTC. This codes for CASRSGGSYTF.

This clonotype was counted at least ten times. An end of the junction does not agree with germline; a read error may underlie this. CDR3 sequence (DNA): TGCGCCAGCAGCTCGGAATTCGCCGGGGAGCTGTTCTTT. This sequence encodes CASSSEFAGELFF. V and J are TRBV5-1 and TRBJ2-2; D is perhaps TRBD2 (5 bases). CDR1 and CDR2 from the germline V gene are SGHRS and YFSETQ. CDR3 length equals 13 residues.

The chain has TRBV30 and TRBJ1-6, with D tentatively TRBD1 (6 bases). Germline V gene sequence: CDR1 GTSNPN, CDR2 SVGIG (reference sequence). The V gene lost 0 bases and the J gene lost 10 bases, with 16 bases spanning the gap. This CDR3 contains 15 residues. The CDR3 protein is CAWSVGQGQGSPLHF. The DNA of the CDR3 is TGTGCCTGGAGTGTCGGGCAGGGCCAGGGGTCACCCCTCCACTTT.

There are many counts of this clonotype. The rearrangement joins TRBV19 to TRBJ1-5; 8 positions match TRBD1. Trimming took 5 bases from V and 3 from J; bases not matched to a gene: 6. CDR3 size: 15 residues. Germline V gives CDR1 LNHDA, CDR2 SQIVND (reference sequence). In nucleotides, the CDR3 is TGTGCCAGTAGTTGGGGCAGGGGGCACAATCAGCCCCAGCATTTT. It yields the protein CASSWGRGHNQPQHF.

This clonotype was detected ten times or more. The chain combines TRBV27 with TRBJ2-7, with D perhaps matching TRBD2 (6 bases). Between the trimmed V and J ends, which lost 6 bases and 4 bases, there was a span of 16 bases. The CDR3 is 14 residues long. Germline V CDR1 and CDR2: MNHEY, SMNVEV (reference sequence). The CDR3 protein is CASSLGGAVYEQYF. The CDR3 nucleotides are TGTGCCAGCAGCCTAGGAGGGGCAGTGTACGAGCAGTACTTC.

This clonotype was seen at least ten times. The chain carries TRBV7-3 and TRBJ2-2, with D unclear. Trimming removed 6 bases from V and 1 base from J, with 9 bases in between. The CDR3 loop spans 14 amino acids. CDR1 is SGHTA, CDR2 FQGTGA, per germline. For the CDR3, the DNA is TGTGCCAGCAGTCCTTATGTGAACACCGGGGAGCTGTTTTTT. As protein: CASSPYVNTGELFF.

This clonotype was observed many times. This chain links TRBV28 with TRBJ2-7; 9 nucleotides line up with TRBD2. The CDR3 length is 16 residues. The germline V gene encodes CDR1 MDHEN and CDR2 SYDVKM. The ends lost 2 bases at V and 5 bases at J; junction bases unmatched: 10. The CDR3 DNA reads TGTGCCAGCAGTTTAAATGCGGGAGGGGGCTCAAACGAGCAGTACTTC. Encoded protein: CASSLNAGGGSNEQYF.

This clonotype was seen at least ten times. The chain is built from TRBV27 and TRBJ1-2; D remains unclear. Trimming took off 5 bases at V and 5 bases at J, with 24 bases between the two ends. The CDR3 totals 17 residues. Germline assignment: CDR1 MNHEY and CDR2 SMNVEV (reference sequence). Here the CDR3 DNA reads TGTGCCAGCAGTCTTTCCGGACCTGAGGTTAGCCTATATGGCTACACCTTC. Translating it yields CASSLSGPEVSLYGYTF.

This clonotype has just a few counts. The chain recombines TRBV7-9 with TRBJ2-5; no definite D call. There are 14 residues in the CDR3. Germline V gene data show CDR1 as SEHNR and CDR2 as FQNEAQ (reference sequence). The V end was cut by 5 bases, the J end by 5 bases, with 15 bases between. CDR3: CASSPALVFETQYF. The CDR3 DNA follows: TGTGCCAGCAGCCCCGCGCTAGTTTTCGAGACCCAGTACTTC.

This clonotype was seen at least ten times. The chain combines TRBV25-1 with TRBJ2-7, with 11 nucleotides matching TRBD2. The CDR3 is 15 amino acids. Germline CDR1 MGHDK, CDR2 SYGVNS. V shed 4 bases and J 6 bases; nucleotides not matched to a gene: 8. CDR3 residues: CASSGTSGSFSEQYF. CDR3 bases: TGTGCCAGCAGTGGAACTAGCGGGAGTTTCTCCGAGCAGTACTTC.

The chain employs TRBV28 and TRBJ1-1; D gene unclear. Trimming shortened V by 2 bases and J by 1 base, and 8 bases separated the two germline ends. Germline CDR1 reads MDHEN; CDR2 reads SYDVKM. CDR3 length: 14 residues. In DNA form, the CDR3 reads TGTGCCAGCAGTTTAGTTTTATGGAACACTGAAGCTTTCTTT. Protein sequence: CASSLVLWNTEAFF.